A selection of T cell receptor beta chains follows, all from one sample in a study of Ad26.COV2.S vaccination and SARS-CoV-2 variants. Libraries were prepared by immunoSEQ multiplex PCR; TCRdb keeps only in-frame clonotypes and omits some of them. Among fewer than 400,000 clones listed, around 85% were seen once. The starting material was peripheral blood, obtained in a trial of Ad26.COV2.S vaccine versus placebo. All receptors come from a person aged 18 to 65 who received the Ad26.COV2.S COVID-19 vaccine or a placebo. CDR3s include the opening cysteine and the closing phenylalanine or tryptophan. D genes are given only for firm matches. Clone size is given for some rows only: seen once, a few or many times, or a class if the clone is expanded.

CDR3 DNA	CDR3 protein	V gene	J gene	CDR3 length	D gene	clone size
TGTGCCAGCCAGGGTAGACGGGACAGGGGGCAATGGGGCTCCTACAATGAGCAGTTCTTC	CASQGRRDRGQWGSYNEQFF	TRBV5-4	TRBJ2-1	20	TRBD1	-
TGCGCCAGCACCACGGGACAGGGGTTGCGTGACACCGGGGAGCTGTTTTTT	CASTTGQGLRDTGELFF	TRBV4-1	TRBJ2-2	17	TRBD1	once
TGTGCCAGCAGTTTATCCAGGGGGCTTGGCTACACCTTC	CASSLSRGLGYTF	TRBV27	TRBJ1-2	13	TRBD1	once
TGCAGCGCTACAGGGGGCAACTATGGCTACACCTTC	CSATGGNYGYTF	TRBV29-1	TRBJ1-2	12	TRBD1	-
TGTGCCAGTAGTATCACCCTAAATCCCACAGATACGCAGTATTTT	CASSITLNPTDTQYF	TRBV19	TRBJ2-3	15	-	-
TGCAGCGGGACTAACCAAGAGACCCAGTACTTC	CSGTNQETQYF	TRBV20-1	TRBJ2-5	11	TRBD2	-
TGTGCCAGCTCACCACCCAGGACAGGGGTAGAGGGCACTGAAGCTTTCTTT	CASSPPRTGVEGTEAFF	TRBV18	TRBJ1-1	17	TRBD1	-
TGTGCCAGTAGTACCCGGGACACCGATGAAAAACTGTTTTTT	CASSTRDTDEKLFF	TRBV19	TRBJ1-4	14	-	-
TGTGCCAGCAGCTTCGCCGGGACTAGACACTACGAGCAGTACTTC	CASSFAGTRHYEQYF	TRBV11-2	TRBJ2-7	15	TRBD2	-
TGTGCCAGCAGCTTTGGTCTAAACACCGGGGAGCTGTTTTTT	CASSFGLNTGELFF	TRBV11-2	TRBJ2-2	14	-	-
TGTGCCAGCAGCCTTCGATCGGCCTATGGCTACACCTTC	CASSLRSAYGYTF	TRBV3-1/TRBV3-2	TRBJ1-2	13	-	-
TGTGCCAGCAGTTACTCGGGAGGACTCAATCAGCCCCAGCATTTT	CASSYSGGLNQPQHF	TRBV6-2/TRBV6-3	TRBJ1-5	15	-	-
TGCGCCAGCAGCCCTCCCCCAGGGGGGGGGCCTCCCGAGCAGTACTTC	CASSPPPGGGPPEQYF	TRBV4-1	TRBJ2-7	16	-	-
TGTGCCAGCAGCCATTCCGACCTCTCCTACGAGCAGTACTTC	CASSHSDLSYEQYF	TRBV3-1/TRBV3-2	TRBJ2-7	14	-	-
TGTGCCTGGGCAGGACAGTTGTATCAGCCCCAGCATTTT	CAWAGQLYQPQHF	TRBV30	TRBJ1-5	13	-	-
TGTGCCAGCAGCCAATCCGGGACAGGGGGCGTCGAGCAGTACTTC	CASSQSGTGGVEQYF	TRBV14	TRBJ2-7	15	TRBD1	-
TGTGCCAGCAGCTCCTTGTCAGGTAACACTGAAGCTTTCTTT	CASSSLSGNTEAFF	TRBV5-4	TRBJ1-1	14	-	-